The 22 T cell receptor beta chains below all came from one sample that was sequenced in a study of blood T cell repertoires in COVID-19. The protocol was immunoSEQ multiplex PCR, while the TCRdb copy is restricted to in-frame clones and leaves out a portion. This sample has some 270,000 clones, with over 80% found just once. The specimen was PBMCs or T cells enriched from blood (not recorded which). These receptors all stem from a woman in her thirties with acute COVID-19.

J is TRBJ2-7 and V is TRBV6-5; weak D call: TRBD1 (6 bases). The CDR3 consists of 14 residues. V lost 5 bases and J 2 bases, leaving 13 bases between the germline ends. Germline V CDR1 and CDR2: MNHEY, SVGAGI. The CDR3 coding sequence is TGTGCCAGCAGTAAACAGGGTTCCCCCTACGAGCAGTACTTC. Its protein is CASSKQGSPYEQYF.

The chain's CDR3 is CASSLTGGRYSPLHF. As DNA, the CDR3 is TGTGCCAGCAGCTTGACAGGGGGAAGGTATTCACCCCTCCACTTT. This rearrangement joins TRBV7-9 to TRBJ1-6; 9 bases are shared with TRBD1. CDR1 and CDR2 from the germline V gene are SEHNR and FQNEAQ (reference sequence). The CDR3 totals 15 residues. V gave up 3 bases and J gave up 8 bases; unmatched junction bases: 5.

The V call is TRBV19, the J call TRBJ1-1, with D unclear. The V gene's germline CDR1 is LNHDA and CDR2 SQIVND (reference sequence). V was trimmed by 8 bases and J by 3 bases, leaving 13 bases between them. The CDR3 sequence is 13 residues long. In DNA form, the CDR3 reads TGTGCCAGTTCTGTACACGGGTACACTGAAGCTTTCTTT. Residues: CASSVHGYTEAFF.

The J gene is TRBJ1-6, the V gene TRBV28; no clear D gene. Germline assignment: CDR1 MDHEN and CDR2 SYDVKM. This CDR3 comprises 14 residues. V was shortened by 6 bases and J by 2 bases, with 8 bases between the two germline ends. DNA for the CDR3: TGTGCCAGCAGGGCAGCGCCCTATAATTCACCCCTCCACTTT. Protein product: CASRAAPYNSPLHF.

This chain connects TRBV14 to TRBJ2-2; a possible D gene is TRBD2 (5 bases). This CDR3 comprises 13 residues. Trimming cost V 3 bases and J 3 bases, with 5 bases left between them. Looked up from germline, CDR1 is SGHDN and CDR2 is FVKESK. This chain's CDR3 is CASSQEDTGELFF. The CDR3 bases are TGTGCCAGCAGCCAGGAGGACACCGGGGAGCTGTTTTTT.

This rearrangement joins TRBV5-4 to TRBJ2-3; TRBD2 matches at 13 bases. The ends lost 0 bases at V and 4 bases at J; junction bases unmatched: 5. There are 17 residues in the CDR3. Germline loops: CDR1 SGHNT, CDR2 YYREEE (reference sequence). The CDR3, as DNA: TGTGCCAGCAGCTTGGTTGGGACTAGCGGGGCTTCAGATACGCAGTATTTT. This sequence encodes CASSLVGTSGASDTQYF.

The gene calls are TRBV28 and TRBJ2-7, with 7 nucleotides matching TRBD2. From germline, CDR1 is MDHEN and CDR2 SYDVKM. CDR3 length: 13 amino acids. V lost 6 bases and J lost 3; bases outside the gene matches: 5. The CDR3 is CASRVERDYEQYF. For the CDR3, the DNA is TGTGCCAGCAGGGTGGAGCGGGACTACGAGCAGTACTTC.

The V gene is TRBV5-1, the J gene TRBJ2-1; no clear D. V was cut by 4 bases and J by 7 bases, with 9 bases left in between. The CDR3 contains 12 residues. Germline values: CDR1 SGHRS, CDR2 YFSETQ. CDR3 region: CASSVLSNEQFF. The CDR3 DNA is TGCGCCAGCAGCGTACTCTCGAATGAGCAGTTCTTC.

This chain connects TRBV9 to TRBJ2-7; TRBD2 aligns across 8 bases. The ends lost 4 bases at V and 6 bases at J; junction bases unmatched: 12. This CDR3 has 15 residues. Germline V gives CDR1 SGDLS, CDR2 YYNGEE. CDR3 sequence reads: CASSPGGLAGAEQYF. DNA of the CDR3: TGTGCCAGCAGCCCCGGTGGGCTAGCGGGCGCCGAGCAGTACTTC.

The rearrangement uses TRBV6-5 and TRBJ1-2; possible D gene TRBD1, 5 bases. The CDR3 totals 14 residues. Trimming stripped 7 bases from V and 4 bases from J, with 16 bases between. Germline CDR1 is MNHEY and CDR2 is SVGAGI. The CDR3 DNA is TGTGCCAGCACCCTAGACAGTGAATCCTATGGCTACACCTTC. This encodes CASTLDSESYGYTF.

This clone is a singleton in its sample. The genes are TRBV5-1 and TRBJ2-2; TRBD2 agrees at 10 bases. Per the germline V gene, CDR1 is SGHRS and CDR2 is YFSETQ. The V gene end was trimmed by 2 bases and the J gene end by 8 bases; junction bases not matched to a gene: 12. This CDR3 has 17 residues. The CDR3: CASSLRLAGAKGGELFF. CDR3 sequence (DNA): TGCGCCAGCAGCTTACGGCTAGCGGGAGCAAAAGGTGGGGAGCTGTTTTTT.

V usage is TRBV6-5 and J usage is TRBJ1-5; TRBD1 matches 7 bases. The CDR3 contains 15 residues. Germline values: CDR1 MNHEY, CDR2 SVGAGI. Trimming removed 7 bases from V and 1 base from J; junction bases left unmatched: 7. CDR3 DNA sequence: TGTGCCAGCAATCCGACAGGGTACAGCAATCAGCCCCAGCATTTT. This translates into CASNPTGYSNQPQHF.

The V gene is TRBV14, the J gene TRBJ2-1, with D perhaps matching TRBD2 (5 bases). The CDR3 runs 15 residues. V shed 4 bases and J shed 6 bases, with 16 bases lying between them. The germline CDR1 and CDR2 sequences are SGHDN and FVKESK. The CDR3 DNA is TGTGCCAGCAGCCTAAGATACGGAGAGGGCAATGAGCAGTTCTTC. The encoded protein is CASSLRYGEGNEQFF.

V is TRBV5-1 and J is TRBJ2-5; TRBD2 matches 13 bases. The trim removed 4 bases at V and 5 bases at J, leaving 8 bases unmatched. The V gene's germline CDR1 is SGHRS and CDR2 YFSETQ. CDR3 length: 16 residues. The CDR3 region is CASSDGTSGRGETQYF. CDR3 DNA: TGCGCCAGCAGCGACGGAACTAGCGGGAGGGGCGAGACCCAGTACTTC.

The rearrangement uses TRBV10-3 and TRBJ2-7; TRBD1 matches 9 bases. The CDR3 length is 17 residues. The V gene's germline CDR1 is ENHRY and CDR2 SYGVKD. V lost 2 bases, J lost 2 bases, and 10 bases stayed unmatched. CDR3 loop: CAISEPTSGTGTYEQYF. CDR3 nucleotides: TGTGCCATCAGTGAGCCTACGTCCGGGACAGGGACCTACGAGCAGTACTTC.

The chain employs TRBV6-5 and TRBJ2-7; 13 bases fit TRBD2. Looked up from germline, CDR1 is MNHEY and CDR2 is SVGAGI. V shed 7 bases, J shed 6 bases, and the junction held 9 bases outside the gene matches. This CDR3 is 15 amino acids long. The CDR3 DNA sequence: TGTGCCAGCACCAGCGGACTAGCGGGAGTAGGCGAGCAGTACTTC. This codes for CASTSGLAGVGEQYF.

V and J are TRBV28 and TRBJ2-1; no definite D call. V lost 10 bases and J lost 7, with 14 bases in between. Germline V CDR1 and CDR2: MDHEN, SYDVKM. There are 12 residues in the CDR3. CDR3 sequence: CATGRFGNEQFF. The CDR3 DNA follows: TGTGCCACAGGCCGTTTTGGTAATGAGCAGTTCTTC.

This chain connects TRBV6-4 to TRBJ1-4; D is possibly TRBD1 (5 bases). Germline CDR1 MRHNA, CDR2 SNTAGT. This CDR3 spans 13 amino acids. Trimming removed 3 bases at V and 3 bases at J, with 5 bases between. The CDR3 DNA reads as TGTGCCAGCAGTGAACAGGCTAATGAAAAACTGTTTTTT. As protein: CASSEQANEKLFF.

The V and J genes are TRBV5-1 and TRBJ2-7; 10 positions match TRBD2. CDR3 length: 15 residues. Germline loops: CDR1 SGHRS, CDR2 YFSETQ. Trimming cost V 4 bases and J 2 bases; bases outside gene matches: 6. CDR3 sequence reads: CASSPGLAETYEQYF. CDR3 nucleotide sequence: TGCGCCAGCAGCCCCGGACTAGCGGAGACCTACGAGCAGTACTTC.

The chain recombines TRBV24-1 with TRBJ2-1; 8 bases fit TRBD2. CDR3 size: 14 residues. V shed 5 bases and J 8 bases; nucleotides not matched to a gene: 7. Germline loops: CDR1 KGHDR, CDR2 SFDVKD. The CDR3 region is CATSVSVAGYEQFF. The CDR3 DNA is TGTGCCACCAGTGTCTCCGTAGCGGGATATGAGCAGTTCTTC.

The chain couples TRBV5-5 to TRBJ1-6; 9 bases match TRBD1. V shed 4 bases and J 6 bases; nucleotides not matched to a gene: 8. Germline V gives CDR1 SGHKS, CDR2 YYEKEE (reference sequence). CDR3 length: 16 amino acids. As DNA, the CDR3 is TGTGCCAGCAGCCACTCCACAGGGGGCGTTAATTCACCCCTCCACTTT. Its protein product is CASSHSTGGVNSPLHF.

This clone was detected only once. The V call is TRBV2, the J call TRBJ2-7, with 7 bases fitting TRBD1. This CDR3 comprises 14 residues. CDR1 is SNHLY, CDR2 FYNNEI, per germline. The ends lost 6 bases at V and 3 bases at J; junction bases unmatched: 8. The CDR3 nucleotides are TGTGCCAGCAGCCCTAATGGACAGGTCTACGAGCAGTACTTC. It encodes CASSPNGQVYEQYF.